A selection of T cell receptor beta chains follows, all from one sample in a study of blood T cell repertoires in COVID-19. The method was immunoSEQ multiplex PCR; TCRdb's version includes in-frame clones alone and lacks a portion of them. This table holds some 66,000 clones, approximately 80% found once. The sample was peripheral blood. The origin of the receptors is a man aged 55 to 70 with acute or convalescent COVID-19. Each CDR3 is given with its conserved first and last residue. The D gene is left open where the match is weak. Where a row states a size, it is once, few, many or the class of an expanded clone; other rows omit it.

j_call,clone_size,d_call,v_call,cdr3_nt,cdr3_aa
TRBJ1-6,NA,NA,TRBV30,TGTGCCTGTTATGGCCGTCCAAATTCACCCCTCCACTTT,CACYGRPNSPLHF
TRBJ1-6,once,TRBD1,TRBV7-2,TGTGCCAGCAGCTTAAGGGGACAGACGTATTCACCCCTCCACTTT,CASSLRGQTYSPLHF
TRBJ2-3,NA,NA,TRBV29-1,TGCAGCGTGGACAGTGGAGCAGATACGCAGTATTTT,CSVDSGADTQYF
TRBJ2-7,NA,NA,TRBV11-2,TGTGCCAGCAGCCCCAGGACAGAATCGGACTCCTACGAGCAGTACTTC,CASSPRTESDSYEQYF
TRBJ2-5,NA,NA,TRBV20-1,TGCAGTGCTAGTGGAGGGGGCGAGACCCAGTACTTC,CSASGGGETQYF
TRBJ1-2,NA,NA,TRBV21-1,TGTGCCAGCAGCAAAGCTCTGGACAGGGCTGACTATGGCTACACCTTC,CASSKALDRADYGYTF
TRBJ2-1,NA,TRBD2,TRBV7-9,TGTGCCAGCAGCTACTACCGGGACTATGTGGTCTACGGTGAGCAGTTCTTC,CASSYYRDYVVYGEQFF
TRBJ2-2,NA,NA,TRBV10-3,TGTGCGGGTAGCCCCGTCACCGGGGAGCTGTTTTTT,CAGSPVTGELFF
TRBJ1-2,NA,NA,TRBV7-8,TGTGCCAGCAGCCCCGGCGGGGGAAGACGGTACACCTTC,CASSPGGGRRYTF
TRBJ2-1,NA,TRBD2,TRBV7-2,TGTGCCAGCAGCCAGCGGGGGCCCGGGGTTGAGCAGTTCTTC,CASSQRGPGVEQFF
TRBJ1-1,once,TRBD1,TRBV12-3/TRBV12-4,TGTGCCAGCAGTTTAGCGACAGGGAGTTGGGCTTTCTTT,CASSLATGSWAFF
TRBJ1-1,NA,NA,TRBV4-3,TGCGCCAGCAGCCAAGAACGGCAGGCCACTGAAGCTTTCTTT,CASSQERQATEAFF
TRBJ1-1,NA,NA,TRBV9,TGTGCCAGCAGCGTAGCTGGTTCAAGCAGAGGGACTGAAGCTTTCTTT,CASSVAGSSRGTEAFF
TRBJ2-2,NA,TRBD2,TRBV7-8,TGTGCCAGCAGCTTCCGGACTAGCGGGAACACCGGGGAGCTGTTTTTT,CASSFRTSGNTGELFF
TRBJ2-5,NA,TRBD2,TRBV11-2,TGTGCCAGCAGAAAAGCGGGGTTCCAAGAGACCCAGTACTTC,CASRKAGFQETQYF
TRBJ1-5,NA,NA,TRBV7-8,TGTGCCAGCAGCCCCCCCTTAGACAGATACAATCAGCCCCAGCATTTT,CASSPPLDRYNQPQHF
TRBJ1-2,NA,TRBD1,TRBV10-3,TGTGCCATCAGTGGGGGGACAGCTGAAAACTATGGCTACACCTTC,CAISGGTAENYGYTF
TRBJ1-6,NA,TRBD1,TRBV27,TGTGCCAGCAGTTCCGGACAGGCCCGAAATTCACCCCTCCACTTT,CASSSGQARNSPLHF
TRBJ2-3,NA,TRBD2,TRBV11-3,TGTGCCAGCAGCCCCGGACTAGCGGGGGGCACAGATACGCAGTATTTT,CASSPGLAGGTDTQYF
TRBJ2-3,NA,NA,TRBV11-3,TGTGCCAGCAGCTCCCGCCTAGGGGGGGGCCGCACAGATACGCAGTATTTT,CASSSRLGGGRTDTQYF
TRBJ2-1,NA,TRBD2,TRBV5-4,TGTGCCAGCAGCGGTTCTAGCGGGGGCCGCTACAATGAGCAGTTCTTC,CASSGSSGGRYNEQFF
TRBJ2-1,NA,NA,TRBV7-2,TGTGCCAGCAGCTTAGCGGTGGGGAGCTCCTACAATGAGCAGTTCTTC,CASSLAVGSSYNEQFF
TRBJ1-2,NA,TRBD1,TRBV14,TGTGCCAGCAGCCAAGTAGAGAGACAGGGAAGCTACACCTTC,CASSQVERQGSYTF
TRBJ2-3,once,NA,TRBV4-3,TGCGCCAGCAGCCTAACTGGGGGCGCTTTAGATACGCAGTATTTT,CASSLTGGALDTQYF
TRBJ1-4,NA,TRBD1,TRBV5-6,TGTGCCAGCAGCTTTTACGACAGGGTAGCGAGCAAAAAACTGTTTTTT,CASSFYDRVASKKLFF
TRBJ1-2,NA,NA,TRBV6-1,TGTGCCAGCAGTGTAGCTAGCGGTGGCTACACCTTC,CASSVASGGYTF
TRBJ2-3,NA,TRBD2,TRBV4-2,TGTGCCAGCAGCCTCCCAGCGGGGGGCGTCTCAGATACGCAGTATTTT,CASSLPAGGVSDTQYF
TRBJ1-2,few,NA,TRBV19,TGTGCCAGTAGCCCCACGGACACCTTTAGGGGCTACACCTTC,CASSPTDTFRGYTF
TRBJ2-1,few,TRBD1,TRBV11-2,TGTGCCAGCAGCCTCGACAGGGGGCCCTACAATGAGCAGTTCTTC,CASSLDRGPYNEQFF
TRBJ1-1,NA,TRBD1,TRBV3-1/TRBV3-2,TGTGCCAGCAGCCAAGTTTTGACCAGGGGGCAAGCTTTCTTT,CASSQVLTRGQAFF
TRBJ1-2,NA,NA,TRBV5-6,TGTGCCAGCACCTTACCGGGGATGTATGGCTACACCTTC,CASTLPGMYGYTF
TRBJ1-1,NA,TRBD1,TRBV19,TGTGCCATAGACCCACTCCCAGGGGGCCTTGGGACTGAAGCTTTCTTT,CAIDPLPGGLGTEAFF
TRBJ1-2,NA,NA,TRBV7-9,TGTGCCAGCACCCAAACAGGTCTAGGCTACACCTTC,CASTQTGLGYTF